The source of this TCR beta chain is a study of cytomegalovirus exposure and HLA in healthy donors. Study context: The 90 to 150 validation repertoires used the same platform as the roughly 670 first-cohort repertoires (as reported by a later analysis).

Sequenced by immunoSEQ multiplex PCR; TCRdb stores in-frame clones only, minus some. Here the sample spans over 110,000 clones, 85% to 90% being singletons. In this sample, this clone turned up once. Its specificity is unknown. Points from the study as a whole: Confirmation was obtained in vitro that three CMV-associated chains are specific for CMV antigens.

Per germline, CDR1 SGHDT and CDR2 YYEEEE. V shed 1 base and J shed 6 bases, with 10 bases lying between them. The CDR3 spans 13 residues. This rearrangement joins TRBV5-6 to TRBJ1-2, with D possibly matching TRBD1 (6 bases). The sequenced sample was PBMCs. This clonotype was obtained from a man younger than 30 in good health and CMV-seropositive. CDR3 sequence: CASSLQGYDGYTF. The CDR3 coding sequence is TGTGCCAGCAGCTTGCAGGGGTACGATGGCTACACCTTC.